This T cell receptor beta chain is from a study of vaccination and CD4 T cells after COVID-19. Study context: Each control was exposed to a CEFX pool, an HIV-1 Nef pool, or no peptide at all.

Sample treatment: roughly ten-day PBMC culture with coronavirus spike peptide pools or control peptides (ViraFEST assay). With respect to this clonotype: Its antigen is not identified.

Oncomine TCR Beta short-read sequencing was applied to DNA from cultured CD4+ T cells. Each CDR3 protein is one row after TCRdb ran MiXCR on the PCR reads. This table holds 15,000 to 18,000 distinct CDR3 sequences, under 60% found once. The CDR3 extends over 15 amino acids. V gave up 0 bases and J gave up 1 base, with 10 bases separating them. From germline, CDR1 is SGHRS and CDR2 YFSETQ. The sequencing used CD4+ T cells from blood, cultured in vitro, collected before SARS-CoV-2 vaccination. V gene TRBV5-1 combines with J gene TRBJ1-1; perhaps TRBD1 as D (5 bases). The receptor was isolated from a human donor who had recovered from COVID-19. CDR3 sequence reads: CASSLARGANTEAFF. The CDR3 DNA reads TGCGCCAGCAGCTTGGCGAGAGGGGCGAACACTGAAGCTTTCTTT.